This TCR beta chain was sequenced in a study of PD-1 blockade in classical Hodgkin lymphoma. Study-level findings and limits: Newly diagnosed patients had baseline TCR diversity that was reportedly lower than that of healthy donors. By C4D1, diversity of CD4+ TCRs had risen significantly, whereas that of CD8+ TCRs had not. Patients with a complete response exhibited baseline diversity comparable to newly diagnosed patients.

Germline V gene data show CDR1 as SGHAT and CDR2 as FQDESV (reference sequence). The CDR3 spans 15 residues. J gave up 5 bases and V 4 bases, and 7 bases lay outside the gene matches. TCRdb's table, derived via immunoSEQ multiplex PCR, lists solely in-frame clones and lacks some. The top ten hold 9.5% to 12% of the sample, which has tens of thousands of clones, about three quarters seen once. Every patient relapsed after autologous stem cell transplantation, and brentuximab vedotin exposure varied. Progressive disease, partial response or complete response was each patient's best response. As to this clone: The antigen remains undetermined.

The V gene is TRBV11-1, the J gene TRBJ2-5; 10 bases match TRBD2. The TCR comes from a human donor with classical Hodgkin lymphoma. Here the sequenced sample was peripheral blood mononuclear cells (PBMCs), taken at baseline. CDR3 residues: CASSSRTSGYETQYF. The CDR3, as DNA: TGTGCCAGCAGCTCACGGACTAGCGGATATGAGACCCAGTACTTC.